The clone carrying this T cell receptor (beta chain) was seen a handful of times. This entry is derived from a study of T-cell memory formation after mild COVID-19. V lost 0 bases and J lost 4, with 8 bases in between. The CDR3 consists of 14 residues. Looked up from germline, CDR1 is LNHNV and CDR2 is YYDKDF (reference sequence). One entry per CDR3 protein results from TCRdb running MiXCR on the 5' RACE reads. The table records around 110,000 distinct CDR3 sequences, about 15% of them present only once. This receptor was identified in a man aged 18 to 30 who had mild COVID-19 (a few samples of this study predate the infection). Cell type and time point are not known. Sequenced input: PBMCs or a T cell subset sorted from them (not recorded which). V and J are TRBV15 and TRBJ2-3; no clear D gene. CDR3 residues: CATSRDEGSDTQYF. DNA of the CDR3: TGTGCCACCAGCAGAGATGAAGGGTCAGATACGCAGTATTTT.